The clone carrying this T cell receptor (beta chain) was counted only a few times. Its antigen is not known. Additional DNA sequences in this sample encode the identical CDR3. This sample was included in a study of beta chain features in type 1 diabetes. Whole-study findings and limits: Whatever favoring of shorter templates PCR might show would apply equally to patients and controls. Type 1 diabetes patients had TCRB CDR3s that were shorter (moderately but significantly so) in all four CD4+ subsets. There were fewer insertions and more deletions at the VDJ junctions of type 1 diabetes patients.

V dropped 5 bases and J dropped 6 bases, with 10 bases sitting between them. Germline CDR1 is SGHRS and CDR2 is YFSETQ. The CDR3 length is 12 residues. Expressed TCRB transcripts were sequenced after all isolated RNA was converted to cDNA. TCRdb's copy holds only in-frame clones and misses some; the assay was immunoSEQ multiplex PCR. The table records 300,000 to 350,000 clones, approximately 13% of them present only once. The sequence came from a woman aged 18-35 years with type 1 diabetes. Sequenced: naive CD4+ T cells from blood. This chain joins TRBV5-1 and TRBJ2-3; D not certain. CDR3 sequence (DNA): TGCGCCAGCAGTCTAGGTGGTGATACGCAGTATTTT. It yields the protein CASSLGGDTQYF.